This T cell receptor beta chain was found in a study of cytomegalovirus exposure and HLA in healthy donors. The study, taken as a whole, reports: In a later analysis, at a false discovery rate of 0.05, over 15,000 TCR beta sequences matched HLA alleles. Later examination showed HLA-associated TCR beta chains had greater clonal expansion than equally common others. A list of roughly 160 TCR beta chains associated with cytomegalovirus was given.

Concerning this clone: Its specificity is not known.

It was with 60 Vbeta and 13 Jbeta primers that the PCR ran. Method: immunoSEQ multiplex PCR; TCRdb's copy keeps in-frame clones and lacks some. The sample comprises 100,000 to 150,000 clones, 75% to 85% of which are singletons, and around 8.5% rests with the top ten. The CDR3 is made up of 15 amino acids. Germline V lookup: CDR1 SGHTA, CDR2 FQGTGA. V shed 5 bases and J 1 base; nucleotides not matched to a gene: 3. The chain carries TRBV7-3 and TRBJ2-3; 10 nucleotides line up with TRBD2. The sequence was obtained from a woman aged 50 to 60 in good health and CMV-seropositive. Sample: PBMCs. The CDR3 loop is CASSQGTSGTDTQYF. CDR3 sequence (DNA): TGTGCCAGCAGCCAAGGGACTAGCGGCACAGATACGCAGTATTTT.